This T cell receptor (beta chain) originates from a study of T cells in Graves' hyperthyroidism and ophthalmopathy. Study-wide context: Specimen type is peripheral blood, collected at initial diagnosis prior to any treatment.

TCR beta CDR3 sequences were amplified from RNA transcripts. With the HTBI primer set, the TCR CDR3 went through a first round of RT-PCR. TCRdb independently ran MiXCR on the multiplex PCR reads; one entry per CDR3 protein. This sample carries some 500,000 distinct CDR3 sequences, around 15% of them seen once, and the ten largest clones take 25% to 30%. This clonotype has at least ten counts. Its antigen is as yet unknown. Points from the study as a whole: In validation, the model predicted ophthalmopathy. These predictions came a median approximately six months before onset.

Germline V CDR1 and CDR2: MDHEN, SYDVKM. Trimming pared 6 bases from V and 4 bases from J, leaving 18 bases between. The CDR3 loop spans 15 amino acids. Ophthalmopathy in the patients scored at least 3 on Clinical Activity Score and at least 4 on NOSPECS grade, lasting under 3 months. Out of approximately 10 ml of fresh peripheral blood came the PBMCs. The specimen sequenced was blood. This sequence was found in a woman under 40 with Graves' ophthalmopathy. This sequence joins TRBV28 and TRBJ1-1; D is perhaps TRBD1 (5 bases). The CDR3 protein is CASRPLIQVSTEAFF. The DNA for the CDR3 is TGTGCCAGCAGACCCCTGATACAGGTTAGCACTGAAGCTTTCTTT.